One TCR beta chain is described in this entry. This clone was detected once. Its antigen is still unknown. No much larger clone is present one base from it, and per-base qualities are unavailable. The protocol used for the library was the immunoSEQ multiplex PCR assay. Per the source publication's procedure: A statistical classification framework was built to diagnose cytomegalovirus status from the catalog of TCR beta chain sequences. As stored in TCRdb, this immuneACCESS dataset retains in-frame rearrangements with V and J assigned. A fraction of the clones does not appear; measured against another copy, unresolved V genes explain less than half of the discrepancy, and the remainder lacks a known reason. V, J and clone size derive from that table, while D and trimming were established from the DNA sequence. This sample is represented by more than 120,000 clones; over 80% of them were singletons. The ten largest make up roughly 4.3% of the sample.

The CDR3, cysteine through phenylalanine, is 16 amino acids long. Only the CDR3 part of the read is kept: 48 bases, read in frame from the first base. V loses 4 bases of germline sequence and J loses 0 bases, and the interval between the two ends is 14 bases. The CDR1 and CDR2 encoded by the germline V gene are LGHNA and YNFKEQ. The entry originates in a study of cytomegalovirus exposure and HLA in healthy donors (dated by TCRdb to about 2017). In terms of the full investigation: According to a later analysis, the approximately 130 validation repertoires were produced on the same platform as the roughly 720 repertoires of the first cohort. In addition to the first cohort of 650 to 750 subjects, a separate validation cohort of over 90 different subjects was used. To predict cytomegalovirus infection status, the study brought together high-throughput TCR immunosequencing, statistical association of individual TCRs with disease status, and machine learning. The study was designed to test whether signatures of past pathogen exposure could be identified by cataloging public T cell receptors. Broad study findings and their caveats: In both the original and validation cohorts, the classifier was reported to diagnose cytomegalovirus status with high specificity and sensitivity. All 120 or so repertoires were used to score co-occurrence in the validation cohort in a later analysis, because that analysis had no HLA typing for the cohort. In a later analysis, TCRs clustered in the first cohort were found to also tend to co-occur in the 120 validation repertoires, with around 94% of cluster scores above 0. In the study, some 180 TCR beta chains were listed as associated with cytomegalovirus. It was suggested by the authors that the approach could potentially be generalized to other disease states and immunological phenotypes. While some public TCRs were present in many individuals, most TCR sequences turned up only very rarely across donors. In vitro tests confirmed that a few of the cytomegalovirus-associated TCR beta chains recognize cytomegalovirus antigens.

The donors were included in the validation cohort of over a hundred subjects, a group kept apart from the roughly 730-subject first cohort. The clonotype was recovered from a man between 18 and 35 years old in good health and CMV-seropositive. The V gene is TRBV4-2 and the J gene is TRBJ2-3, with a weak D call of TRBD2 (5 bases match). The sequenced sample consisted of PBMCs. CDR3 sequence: CASSPSERNSTDTQYF. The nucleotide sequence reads TGTGCCAGCAGCCCATCTGAGCGGAATAGCACAGATACGCAGTATTTT.